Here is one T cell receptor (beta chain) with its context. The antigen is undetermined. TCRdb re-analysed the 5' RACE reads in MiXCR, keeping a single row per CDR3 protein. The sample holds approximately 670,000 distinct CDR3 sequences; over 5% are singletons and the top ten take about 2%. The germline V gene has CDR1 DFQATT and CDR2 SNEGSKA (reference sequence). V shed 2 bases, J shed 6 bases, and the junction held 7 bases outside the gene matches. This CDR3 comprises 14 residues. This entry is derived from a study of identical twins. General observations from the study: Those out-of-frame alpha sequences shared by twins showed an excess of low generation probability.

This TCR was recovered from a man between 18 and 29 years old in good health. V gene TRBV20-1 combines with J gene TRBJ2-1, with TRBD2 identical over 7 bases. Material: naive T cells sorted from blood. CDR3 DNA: TGCAGTGCTAGACGCGGGAGCCCCCGCAATGAGCAGTTCTTC. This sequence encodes CSARRGSPRNEQFF.